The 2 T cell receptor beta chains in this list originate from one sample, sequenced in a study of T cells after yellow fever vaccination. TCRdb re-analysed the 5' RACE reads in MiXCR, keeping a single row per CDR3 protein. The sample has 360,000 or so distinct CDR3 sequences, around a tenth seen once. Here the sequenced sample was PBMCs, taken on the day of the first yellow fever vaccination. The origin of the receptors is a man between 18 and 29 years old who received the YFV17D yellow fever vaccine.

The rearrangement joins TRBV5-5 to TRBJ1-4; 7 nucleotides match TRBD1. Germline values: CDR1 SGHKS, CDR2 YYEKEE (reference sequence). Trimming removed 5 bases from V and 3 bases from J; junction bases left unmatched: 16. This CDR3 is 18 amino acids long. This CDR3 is CASRRQGGTRMANEKLFF. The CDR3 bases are TGTGCCAGCAGGAGACAGGGAGGGACTAGGATGGCTAATGAAAAACTGTTTTTT.

The chain's CDR3 is CASSLANGYEQYV. The CDR3 coding sequence is TGCGCCAGCAGCTTGGCCAACGGGTACGAGCAGTACGTC. The chain has TRBV5-1 and TRBJ2-7; D is undetermined. CDR1 SGHRS and CDR2 YFSETQ come from the germline V gene. CDR3 length: 13 amino acids. Trimming pared 0 bases from V and 4 bases from J, leaving 8 bases between.